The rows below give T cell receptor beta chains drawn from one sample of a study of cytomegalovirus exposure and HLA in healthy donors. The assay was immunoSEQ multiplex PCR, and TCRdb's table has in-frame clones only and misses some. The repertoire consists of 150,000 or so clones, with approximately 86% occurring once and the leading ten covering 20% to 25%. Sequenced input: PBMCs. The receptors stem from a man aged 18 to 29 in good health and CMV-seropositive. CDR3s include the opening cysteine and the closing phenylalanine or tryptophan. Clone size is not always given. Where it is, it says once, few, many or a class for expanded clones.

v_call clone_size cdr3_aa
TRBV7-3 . CASSLGTRTDTQYF
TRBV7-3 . CASSLLSGNEQFF
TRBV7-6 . CASSLGPRVTNYGYTF
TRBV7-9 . CASSITATREATEAFF
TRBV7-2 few CASSPSGQANYGYTF
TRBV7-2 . CASSQENLYYGYTF
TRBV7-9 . CASSFTGDEQYF
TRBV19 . CASSLIGGAGQPQHF
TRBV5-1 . CASSSRFGEQYF
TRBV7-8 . CASSLAPGAGETQYF
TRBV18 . CASSPPGRGSYEQYF
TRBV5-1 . CASSLGGGGPPIYNEQFF
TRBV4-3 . CASSATQGSSGELFF
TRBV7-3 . CASSSLAGEGNEQFF
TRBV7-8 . CASRYRGGYNEQFF
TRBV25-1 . CASRTALGQGQETQYF
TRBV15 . CATSRGLAGSGNEQFF
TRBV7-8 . CASSLRGRQGSYEQYF
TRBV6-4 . CASSVGQTDYNEQFF
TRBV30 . CAWSDGQGNTEAFF
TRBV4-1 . CASSQGSSGVGQPQHF
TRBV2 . CASSRTGINYGYTF
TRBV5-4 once CASSLGQGAVTEAFF
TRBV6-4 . CASSDGVAGGYNEQFF
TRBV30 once CAWTNLLADTQYF
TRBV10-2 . CASIYNRAASYNEQFF
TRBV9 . CASSAAGTGPYEQYF
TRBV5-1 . CASSPGGAQETQYF
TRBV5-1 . CASSLGTSGREETQYF
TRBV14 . CASGPTVLYGYTF
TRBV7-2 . CASSFTFPGEQFF
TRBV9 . CASSAEGANQETQYF
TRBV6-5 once CASRPDRNYGYTF
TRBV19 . CASAMTGVDEQYF
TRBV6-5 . CASSPPTGYGYTF
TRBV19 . CASSIDGQGPGRSYNEQFF
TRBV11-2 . CASSLGQLNTEAFF